What follows is one T cell receptor beta chain and its context. This sample is part of a study of early T cells in non-severe SARS-CoV-2 infection. Looking at the study overall: Unsorted whole blood bulk RNA was sequenced, with unpaired chains.

The TCR library protocol attached unique molecular identifiers to the individual cDNA molecules. TCRdb re-analysed the 5' RACE reads in MiXCR, keeping a single row per CDR3 protein. This sample has more than 25,000 distinct CDR3 sequences, with 8.5% to 10% found just once. Trimming took 3 bases from V and 7 from J, leaving 13 bases between them. The V gene's germline CDR1 is LGHDT and CDR2 YNNKEL (reference sequence). There are 13 residues in the CDR3. The specimen was whole blood. The receptor comes from an adult who was a healthcare worker with PCR-confirmed SARS-CoV-2 infection or an uninfected control (not recorded which). The chain carries TRBV3-1 and TRBJ2-7; D possibly corresponds to TRBD2 (5 bases). The CDR3 is CASSQVLTGEQYF. The CDR3 DNA is TGTGCCAGCAGCCAGGTCCTGACGGGAGAGCAGTACTTC.